Below are 19 T cell receptor beta chains sequenced from a single sample in a study of T cell responses to AZD1222 COVID-19 vaccine. Some clones are missing from TCRdb's copy, which holds only in-frame ones; the method was immunoSEQ multiplex PCR. The data hold roughly 150,000 clones, with 90% observed a single time. Sequencing used peripheral blood, obtained 28 days after the second AZD1222 dose. The source of these receptors is an adult who received the AZD1222 COVID-19 vaccine.

This clone was seen just once. The J gene is TRBJ2-5, the V gene TRBV28, with 8 bases that match TRBD2. This CDR3 has 15 amino acids. In germline, CDR1 is MDHEN, CDR2 SYDVKM. Germline trimming cut 6 bases from V and 2 bases from J; bases unmatched to any gene: 8. The chain's CDR3 is CASSLTSSGQETQYF. In DNA form, the CDR3 reads TGTGCCAGCAGCCTGACCTCTAGCGGGCAAGAGACCCAGTACTTC.

This chain uses TRBV28 with TRBJ1-5; TRBD1 matches at 7 bases. The V gene's germline CDR1 is MDHEN and CDR2 SYDVKM. The J segment lost 6 bases and the V segment lost 4 bases, leaving 12 bases of the junction unmatched. The CDR3 has 16 amino acids. The CDR3 here is CASSSSGRGLFQPQHF. The CDR3 DNA reads TGTGCCAGCAGTTCCTCGGGGAGGGGGCTTTTTCAGCCCCAGCATTTT.

The rearrangement uses TRBV7-3 and TRBJ1-6, with D perhaps matching TRBD1 (6 bases). This CDR3 has 14 residues. With 5 bases removed from V and 10 bases from J, the gap between germline ends came to 15 bases. CDR1 is SGHTA and CDR2 is FQGTGA in the germline V gene. CDR3 amino acids: CASSNQGRQSPLHF. The CDR3 region has the DNA TGTGCCAGCAGCAATCAGGGGAGGCAATCACCCCTCCACTTT.

This clone appeared once. This CDR3 is also generated by other DNA sequences in the sample. The chain links TRBV18 to TRBJ2-3, with 9 positions matching TRBD2. The CDR3 consists of 15 residues. V lost 2 bases, J lost 2 bases, and 2 bases stayed unmatched. Germline CDR1 and CDR2: KGHSH and LQKENI. CDR3: CASSPAGGTTDTQYF. Here the CDR3 DNA reads TGTGCCAGCTCACCAGCGGGAGGGACCACAGATACGCAGTATTTT.

The chain carries TRBV11-2 and TRBJ2-3; D is uncertain. Germline CDR1 and CDR2: SGHAT and FQNNGV. The CDR3 sequence is 15 residues long. The V and J ends lost 0 bases and 4 bases respectively, with 11 bases between them. The CDR3 DNA reads as TGTGCCAGCAGCTTAGACCCCTGGTCGGCAGATACGCAGTATTTT. Protein product: CASSLDPWSADTQYF.

This chain uses TRBV2 with TRBJ1-5; D is unresolved. The germline CDR1 and CDR2 sequences are SNHLY and FYNNEI. CDR3 length: 12 amino acids. The V end was cut by 3 bases, the J end by 4 bases, with 4 bases between. CDR3 DNA: TGTGCCAGCAGTGATAGGAATCAGCCCCAGCATTTT. Its protein product is CASSDRNQPQHF.

The sample holds a few counts of this clone. The genes are TRBV7-9 and TRBJ1-6; no clear D gene. The germline V and J ends were trimmed by 6 bases and 5 bases, with 14 bases remaining between them. Germline V CDR1 and CDR2: SEHNR, FQNEAQ (reference sequence). This CDR3 contains 15 residues. CDR3 coding DNA: TGTGCCAGCAGGCGCCGGGAAAGGGATAATTCACCCCTCCACTTT. Amino acid sequence: CASRRRERDNSPLHF. Using reference TRBV7-9 and TRBJ1-6 for the parts outside the CDR3, the full variable domain is DTGVSQNPRHKITKRGQNVTFRCDPISEHNRLYWYRQTLGQGPEFLTYFQNEAQLEKSRLLSDRFSAERPKGSFSTLEIQRTEQGDSAMYLCASRRRERDNSPLHFGNGTRLTVT.

The V gene is TRBV6-4, the J gene TRBJ2-2; 10 bases align to TRBD2. This CDR3 has 17 residues. Germline assignment: CDR1 MRHNA and CDR2 SNTAGT. With V trimmed by 5 bases and J by 6 bases, 12 bases remained unmatched. CDR3 in amino acids: CASSTSSGSLLSGELFF. The CDR3 DNA sequence: TGTGCCAGCAGTACCTCTAGCGGGAGTCTTTTGTCCGGGGAGCTGTTTTTT.

V gene TRBV28 combines with J gene TRBJ2-7; 7 bases agree with TRBD2. V shed 6 bases, J shed 0 bases, and the junction held 8 bases outside the gene matches. Germline loops: CDR1 MDHEN, CDR2 SYDVKM. CDR3 size: 15 residues. CDR3 loop: CASRREGGTSYEQYF. In DNA form, the CDR3 reads TGTGCCAGCAGGCGAGAGGGAGGGACCTCCTACGAGCAGTACTTC.

The chain couples TRBV5-6 to TRBJ1-2; D possibly corresponds to TRBD1 (6 bases). Trimming took off 0 bases at V and 0 bases at J, with 9 bases between the two ends. Germline values: CDR1 SGHDT, CDR2 YYEEEE. The length of the CDR3 is 15 residues. The CDR3 loop is CASSLEDSTNYGYTF. CDR3 nucleotides: TGTGCCAGCAGCTTGGAGGACAGTACTAACTATGGCTACACCTTC.

The rearrangement uses TRBV30 and TRBJ1-3, with D possibly being TRBD1 (6 bases). The V end lost 0 bases, the J end lost 8 bases, and 26 bases lay between the germline ends. The CDR3 sequence is 18 residues long. Germline CDR1 GTSNPN, CDR2 SVGIG (reference sequence). The CDR3 here is CAWSVVEGGSTPRDTIYF. In nucleotides, the CDR3 is TGTGCCTGGAGTGTTGTTGAGGGGGGCTCAACTCCGAGGGACACCATATATTTT.

The chain links TRBV11-2 to TRBJ2-7, with D perhaps matching TRBD1 (5 bases). Looked up from germline, CDR1 is SGHAT and CDR2 is FQNNGV. V lost 2 bases and J 2 bases, leaving 10 bases between the germline ends. The CDR3 covers 14 residues. Written as DNA, the CDR3 is TGTGCCAGCAGCTTAAGCCAGGGTCCCTACGAGCAGTACTTC. Its protein is CASSLSQGPYEQYF.

The rearrangement uses TRBV30 and TRBJ2-1; D gene unclear. The CDR3 loop spans 13 amino acids. Germline V lookup: CDR1 GTSNPN, CDR2 SVGIG (reference sequence). Between the trimmed V and J ends, which lost 4 bases and 7 bases, there was a span of 14 bases. The DNA of the CDR3 is TGTGCCTGGAACCCCCCGAGGTGGAATGAGCAGTTCTTC. Protein sequence: CAWNPPRWNEQFF.

The chain is built from TRBV4-1 and TRBJ1-2; D may be TRBD1 (5 bases). CDR3 length: 15 amino acids. The germline gives CDR1 MGHRA, CDR2 YSYEKL. Between the trimmed V and J ends, which lost 1 base and 1 base, there was a span of 10 bases. The CDR3 spells CASSQGDHINYGYTF. In nucleotides, the CDR3 is TGCGCCAGCAGCCAAGGGGACCATATTAACTATGGCTACACCTTC.

The chain couples TRBV27 to TRBJ1-1, with TRBD1 matching 7 bases. Germline CDR1 reads MNHEY; CDR2 reads SMNVEV (reference sequence). V shed 4 bases and J 2 bases; nucleotides not matched to a gene: 1. CDR3 length equals 13 residues. Written as DNA, the CDR3 is TGTGCCAGCAGTTACAGGGGTAACACTGAAGCTTTCTTT. Translation gives CASSYRGNTEAFF.

The rearrangement links TRBV19 to TRBJ2-1; TRBD2 might be the D (6 bases). The V gene's germline CDR1 is LNHDA and CDR2 SQIVND (reference sequence). Trimming took 10 bases from V and 0 from J, leaving 19 bases between them. This CDR3 has 16 residues. CDR3 sequence reads: CATAAKLASSYNEQFF. CDR3 coding DNA: TGTGCCACCGCCGCGAAACTAGCAAGCTCCTACAATGAGCAGTTCTTC. The variable domain in full, completed from reference TRBV19 and TRBJ2-1, reads DGGITQSPKYLFRKEGQNVTLSCEQNLNHDAMYWYRQDPGQGLRLIYYSQIVNDFQKGDIAEGYSVSREKKESFPLTVTSAQKNPTAFYLCATAAKLASSYNEQFFGPGTRLTVL.

The rearrangement links TRBV28 to TRBJ2-7; D unresolved. This CDR3 region has 14 residues. Germline values: CDR1 MDHEN, CDR2 SYDVKM. Trimming took off 1 base at V and 7 bases at J, with 14 bases between the two ends. The CDR3 is CASSLSTKAWEQYF. CDR3 coding DNA: TGTGCCAGCAGTTTATCCACGAAGGCCTGGGAGCAGTACTTC. Looking up the rest from reference TRBV28 and TRBJ2-7 gives the full variable domain: DVKVTQSSRYLVKRTGEKVFLECVQDMDHENMFWYRQDPGLGLRLIYFSYDVKMKEKGDIPEGYSVSREKKERFSLILESASTNQTSMYLCASSLSTKAWEQYFGPGTRLTVT.

The chain recombines TRBV28 with TRBJ1-1; TRBD1 agrees at 10 bases. V gave up 7 bases and J gave up 10 bases; unmatched junction bases: 15. CDR1 and CDR2 from the germline V gene are MDHEN and SYDVKM. This CDR3 spans 15 amino acids. CDR3 DNA sequence: TGTGCCAGCACCCTCGGCGGGACAGGGGCCGATCGAGCTTTCTTT. Translating gives CASTLGGTGADRAFF.

V usage is TRBV28 and J usage is TRBJ2-7; D gene ambiguous. The CDR3 has 12 residues. V lost 4 bases and J 5 bases, leaving 9 bases between the germline ends. Germline V gives CDR1 MDHEN, CDR2 SYDVKM. CDR3 sequence reads: CASSSGSNEQYF. Here the CDR3 DNA reads TGTGCCAGCAGTTCAGGATCCAACGAGCAGTACTTC.